This is a list of T cell receptor beta chains from one sample in a study of shared clonotypes between healthy human individuals. Some clones are missing from TCRdb's copy, which holds only in-frame ones; the method was immunoSEQ multiplex PCR. The table records 950,000 to 1,100,000 clones, about 76% of them present only once. The sample consisted of memory CD4+ T cells sorted from blood. The receptors derive from a man between 18 and 35 years old in good health. Both conserved end residues are part of each CDR3. Fields, in order: V gene, J gene, CDR3 length, D gene, clone size, CDR3 DNA, CDR3 protein. A D gene is named only where the DNA matches it firmly. Size tells how often a clone was seen (once, few, many) or the class of an expanded clone, and some rows leave it out.

>TRBV18|TRBJ2-1|14|-|-
TGTGCCAGCTCACCCCGTTGGTCGGACAATGAGCAGTTCTTC
CASSPRWSDNEQFF
>TRBV6-6|TRBJ2-7|15|TRBD2|-
TGTGCCAGCACTATGACTAGCGCCAGCTCCTACGAGCAGTACTTC
CASTMTSASSYEQYF
>TRBV5-1|TRBJ1-1|13|-|-
TGCGCCAGCAGCTTGGTTCTGGGGGAGTCAGCTTTCTTT
CASSLVLGESAFF
>TRBV15|TRBJ2-5|13|-|-
TGTGCCACCAGCAGGGACCTAAGGGAGACCCAGTACTTC
CATSRDLRETQYF
>TRBV10-1|TRBJ2-3|12|-|few
TGCGCCAGCAGTGATTGGGCTGATACGCAGTATTTT
CASSDWADTQYF
>TRBV28|TRBJ1-2|12|-|-
TGTGCCAGCAGCGCACACGGCTTAGGCTACACCTTC
CASSAHGLGYTF
>TRBV27|TRBJ1-3|13|-|-
TGTGCCAGCAGTCCCCGGGGGGGAAACACCATATATTTT
CASSPRGGNTIYF
>TRBV10-3|TRBJ1-2|15|-|-
TGTGCCATCAGTGAGTCGACCGGGAGGGCCTATGGCTACACCTTC
CAISESTGRAYGYTF
>TRBV11-3|TRBJ2-3|13|-|-
TGTGCCAGCAGCGTGAACAGGCTAGATACGCAGTATTTT
CASSVNRLDTQYF
>TRBV2|TRBJ1-2|16|-|-
TGTGCCAGCAGTGAAGCGGCGACAGTGGTATTCTATGGCTACACCTTC
CASSEAATVVFYGYTF
>TRBV6-5|TRBJ1-1|13|-|-
TGTGCCAGCAGGAGGGTAGGGGACACTGAAGCTTTCTTT
CASRRVGDTEAFF
>TRBV7-8|TRBJ2-1|15|TRBD2|-
TGTGCCAGCAGCCACGGGGTAGCGGGTCTTAATGAGCAGTTCTTC
CASSHGVAGLNEQFF